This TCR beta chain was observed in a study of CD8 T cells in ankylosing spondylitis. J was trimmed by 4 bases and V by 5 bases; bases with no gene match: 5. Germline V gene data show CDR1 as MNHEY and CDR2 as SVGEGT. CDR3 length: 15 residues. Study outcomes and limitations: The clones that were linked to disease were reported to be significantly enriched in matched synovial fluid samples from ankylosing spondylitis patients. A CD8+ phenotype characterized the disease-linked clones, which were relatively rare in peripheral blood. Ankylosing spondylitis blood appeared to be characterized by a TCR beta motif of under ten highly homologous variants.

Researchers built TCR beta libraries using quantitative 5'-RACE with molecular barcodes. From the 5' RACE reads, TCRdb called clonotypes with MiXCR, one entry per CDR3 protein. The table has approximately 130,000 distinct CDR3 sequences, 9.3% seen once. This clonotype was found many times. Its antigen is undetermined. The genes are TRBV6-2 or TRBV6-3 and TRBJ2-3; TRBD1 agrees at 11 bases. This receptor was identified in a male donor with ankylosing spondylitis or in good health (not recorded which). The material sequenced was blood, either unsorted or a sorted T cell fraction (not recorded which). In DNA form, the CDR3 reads TGTGCCAGCAGTCCGTGGGGACAGGGGGCAGATACGCAGTATTTT. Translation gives CASSPWGQGADTQYF.